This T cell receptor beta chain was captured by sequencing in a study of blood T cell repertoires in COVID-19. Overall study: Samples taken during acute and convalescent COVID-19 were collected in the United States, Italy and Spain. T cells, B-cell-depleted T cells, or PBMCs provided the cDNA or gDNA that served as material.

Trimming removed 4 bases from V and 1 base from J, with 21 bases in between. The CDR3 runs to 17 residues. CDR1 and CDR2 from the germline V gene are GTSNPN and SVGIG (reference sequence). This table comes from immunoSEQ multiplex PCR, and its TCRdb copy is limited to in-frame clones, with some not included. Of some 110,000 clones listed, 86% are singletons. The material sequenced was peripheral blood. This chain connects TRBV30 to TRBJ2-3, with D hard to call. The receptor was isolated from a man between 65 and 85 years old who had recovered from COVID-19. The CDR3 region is CAWTPSTLVSRTDTQYF. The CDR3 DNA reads TGTGCCTGGACCCCCTCTACGTTAGTCTCTCGCACAGATACGCAGTATTTT.